One T cell receptor beta chain is described in this entry. Authors' analysis steps: Estimation of nucleated cell counts was performed using reference gene primer amplification. Profiling relied on immunoSEQ multiplex PCR, and the TCRdb table lists in-frame clones only, not all of them. V, J and clone size were drawn from that table, and D and trimming were deduced from the DNA. This repertoire shows more than 300,000 clones, over 75% found once; its top ten account for over 3.5%. The record originates from a study of blood T cell repertoires in COVID-19. Cohorts were determined from participant-reported clinical history. The CDR3 runs to 14 residues. V was clipped by 4 bases and J by 7 bases; unmatched bases: 7. Germline V gene data show CDR1 as GTSNPN and CDR2 as SVGIG (reference sequence).

Sequencing was performed on PBMCs or T cells enriched from blood (not recorded which). This rearrangement joins TRBV30 to TRBJ2-1; TRBD2 aligns across 10 bases. This TCR derives from a man aged 25-40 years who had recovered from COVID-19. Written as DNA, the CDR3 is TGTGCCTGGACCCCGGGACTAGCGCCGAATGAGCAGTTCTTC. Amino acid sequence: CAWTPGLAPNEQFF.